The rows below give T cell receptor beta chains drawn from one sample of a study of T cells in Graves' hyperthyroidism and ophthalmopathy. MiXCR was run by TCRdb on the multiplex PCR reads, yielding one entry per CDR3 protein. The sample has almost 500,000 distinct CDR3 sequences; about 20% are singletons. The sample was blood. Source of these receptors: a woman between 65 and 79 years old with Graves' ophthalmopathy. The CDR3 runs from the conserved cysteine through the conserved F or W. A D gene is named only where the DNA matches it firmly. The size entry is marked missing in some rows and otherwise reads once, few, many or a size class.

J	V	size	D	CDR3	DNA
TRBJ1-4	TRBV25-1	NA	NA	CASSEVFPTVNEKLFF	TGTGCCAGCAGTGAAGTTTTCCCTACAGTTAATGAAAAACTGTTTTTT
TRBJ1-2	TRBV25-1	NA	NA	CASSEGQIVGGYTF	TGTGCCAGCAGTGAGGGACAAATAGTCGGCGGCTACACCTTC
TRBJ2-6	TRBV6-9	NA	NA	CASIKQPAGANVLTF	TGTGCCAGCATTAAACAGCCGGCAGGGGCCAACGTCCTGACTTTC
TRBJ2-1	TRBV10-2	few	NA	CASSELVPYAPNEQFF	TGCGCCAGCAGTGAGTTGGTTCCTTACGCACCCAATGAGCAGTTCTTC
TRBJ2-7	TRBV20-1	NA	NA	CSANEQYF	TGCAGTGCTAACGAGCAGTACTTC
TRBJ1-6	TRBV20-1	NA	TRBD1	CSATGKGARNSPLHF	TGCAGTGCGACGGGCAAGGGGGCGCGGAATTCACCCCTCCACTTT
TRBJ2-1	TRBV6-4	NA	TRBD2	CASSPGLADSYNEQFF	TGTGCCAGCAGCCCCGGACTAGCGGATTCCTACAATGAGCAGTTCTTC
TRBJ1-1	TRBV19	NA	TRBD1	CASSITGGWIAFF	TGTGCCAGTAGTATTACAGGGGGCTGGATTGCTTTCTTT
TRBJ2-7	TRBV6-2/TRBV6-3	many	NA	CASNRGTAASEQYF	TGTGCCAGCAACCGGGGGACAGCGGCATCCGAGCAGTACTTC
TRBJ2-5	TRBV6-1	NA	TRBD2	CASGSGGGTQYF	TGTGCCAGCGGCAGTGGGGGGGGGACCCAGTACTTC
TRBJ2-7	TRBV6-5	few	NA	CASSYLRDEQYF	TGTGCCAGCAGTTACTTGCGGGACGAGCAGTACTTC
TRBJ1-2	TRBV6-1	many	NA	CASSWVTGNYGYTF	TGTGCCAGCAGTTGGGTGACTGGGAACTATGGCTACACCTTC
TRBJ2-7	TRBV12-5	NA	NA	CASGHTQVSSYEQYF	TGTGCTAGTGGCCATACCCAGGTTAGCTCCTACGAGCAGTACTTC
TRBJ2-3	TRBV6-1	NA	NA	CASSPGVPPDTQYF	TGTGCCAGCAGTCCGGGGGTCCCCCCAGATACGCAGTATTTT
TRBJ2-7	TRBV5-1	few	NA	CASSTEAWYEQYF	TGCGCCAGCAGCACGGAGGCGTGGTACGAGCAGTACTTC
TRBJ2-1	TRBV5-1	NA	NA	CASSLVPGARDEQFF	TGCGCCAGCAGCTTGGTTCCCGGGGCTAGAGATGAGCAGTTCTTC
TRBJ2-1	TRBV5-1	few	TRBD2	CASSIVAGQQFF	TGCGCCAGCAGCATAGTAGCGGGACAGCAGTTCTTC
TRBJ1-2	TRBV10-3	NA	NA	CAISERLYGYTF	TGTGCCATCAGTGAGCGACTTTATGGCTACACCTTC
TRBJ2-5	TRBV29-1	many	NA	CSVGAASQETQYF	TGCAGCGTTGGCGCGGCGTCCCAAGAGACCCAGTACTTC
TRBJ2-5	TRBV12-3/TRBV12-4	many	NA	CASGWDETQYF	TGTGCCAGCGGGTGGGACGAGACCCAGTACTTC
TRBJ2-2	TRBV7-2	many	NA	CASSPSHWTGELFF	TGTGCCAGCAGCCCCTCCCATTGGACCGGGGAGCTGTTTTTT
TRBJ2-7	TRBV6-1	NA	NA	CASGWQGSYEQYF	TGTGCCAGCGGGTGGCAGGGGTCCTACGAGCAGTACTTC
TRBJ2-7	TRBV20-1	NA	TRBD2	CSARRAGPYYEQYF	TGCAGTGCTAGGAGAGCGGGACCTTACTACGAGCAGTACTTC
TRBJ2-7	TRBV6-6	NA	TRBD1	CASSYTDRGLYEQYF	TGTGCCAGCAGTTACACCGACAGGGGGCTCTACGAGCAGTACTTC
TRBJ1-1	TRBV19	NA	NA	CASSGVGWTEAFF	TGTGCCAGTAGTGGGGTGGGTTGGACTGAAGCTTTCTTT
TRBJ2-2	TRBV12-3/TRBV12-4	few	NA	CASSFLPANTGELFF	TGTGCCAGCAGTTTTCTACCAGCGAACACCGGGGAGCTGTTTTTT
TRBJ2-6	TRBV4-3	NA	TRBD1	CASSQVGQGRSGANVLTF	TGCGCCAGCAGCCAAGTAGGACAGGGACGGTCTGGGGCCAACGTCCTGACTTTC
TRBJ2-1	TRBV3-1	few	NA	CASSHLDRSSYNEQFF	TGTGCCAGCAGCCACCTAGACAGGAGCTCCTACAATGAGCAGTTCTTC
TRBJ1-2	TRBV3-1	NA	NA	CASSQAHRDYGYTF	TGTGCCAGCAGCCAAGCCCACAGGGACTATGGCTACACCTTC
TRBJ1-1	TRBV6-2/TRBV6-3	many	NA	CASGRGRTEAFF	TGTGCCAGCGGCAGGGGACGAACTGAAGCTTTCTTT
TRBJ2-1	TRBV7-8	few	NA	CASSFLFYEQFF	TGTGCCAGCAGCTTTTTGTTCTATGAGCAGTTCTTC
TRBJ2-1	TRBV20-1	NA	NA	CSASGVGRGNNEQFF	TGCAGTGCCAGTGGGGTCGGGCGGGGAAACAATGAGCAGTTCTTC
TRBJ2-3	TRBV6-1	few	NA	CASSVLAGTRTDTQYF	TGTGCCAGCAGTGTTCTTGCGGGAACGAGAACAGATACGCAGTATTTT
TRBJ2-7	TRBV30	few	NA	CAWSAIRQVGEQYF	TGTGCCTGGAGTGCCATTAGACAGGTGGGAGAGCAGTACTTC
TRBJ1-6	TRBV2	many	NA	CASSETRNSPLHF	TGTGCCAGCAGTGAAACTAGGAATTCACCCCTCCACTTT
TRBJ2-7	TRBV2	many	TRBD2	CAGRTGTSGYEQYF	TGTGCCGGGAGAACCGGGACTAGCGGCTACGAGCAGTACTTC
TRBJ1-5	TRBV7-8	few	NA	CASSPLPGLPQPQHF	TGTGCCAGCAGCCCCTTGCCAGGGCTACCTCAGCCCCAGCATTTT
TRBJ1-1	TRBV6-1	NA	NA	CASSAREGWDTEAFF	TGTGCCAGCAGTGCCCGCGAGGGTTGGGACACTGAAGCTTTCTTT
TRBJ1-5	TRBV6-2/TRBV6-3	many	NA	CASCRGRGASNQPQHF	TGTGCCAGCTGCCGGGGTAGAGGGGCGAGCAATCAGCCCCAGCATTTT
TRBJ1-4	TRBV20-1	few	TRBD1	CSAKTGVNEKLFF	TGCAGTGCAAAGACAGGGGTTAATGAAAAACTGTTTTTT
TRBJ2-3	TRBV24-1	NA	TRBD2	CATSDPRGGADTQYF	TGTGCCACCAGTGACCCGCGGGGAGGGGCAGATACGCAGTATTTT
TRBJ1-6	TRBV7-2	few	NA	CASSLDGSSYNSPLHF	TGTGCCAGCAGCTTGGACGGCAGCTCCTATAATTCACCCCTCCACTTT
TRBJ1-4	TRBV7-9	NA	NA	CASSLTGLSTDEKLFF	TGTGCCAGCAGCCTAACGGGCCTTTCAACAGATGAAAAACTGTTTTTT
TRBJ2-1	TRBV20-1	few	TRBD2	CSATPSAGARNEQFF	TGCAGTGCTACCCCATCAGCGGGAGCTAGGAATGAGCAGTTCTTC
TRBJ1-4	TRBV7-7	few	NA	CASSLRPSLNEKLFF	TGTGCTAGCAGCTTACGGCCGTCCTTGAATGAAAAACTGTTTTTT
TRBJ1-4	TRBV7-8	NA	NA	CASSLSQEKLFF	TGTGCCAGCAGCTTATCGCAAGAAAAACTGTTTTTT
TRBJ2-3	TRBV11-2	many	TRBD2	CASSLTGGDTDTQYF	TGTGCCAGCAGCTTAACGGGAGGGGATACAGATACGCAGTATTTT
TRBJ2-3	TRBV9	NA	TRBD2	CASSPAGGGDTQYF	TGTGCCAGCTCCCCCGCGGGAGGAGGAGATACGCAGTATTTT
TRBJ2-3	TRBV11-1	many	NA	CASSVTGSGTDTQYF	TGTGCCAGCAGCGTAACAGGGTCTGGCACAGATACGCAGTATTTT
TRBJ1-2	TRBV6-1	NA	TRBD1	CAAQRGGDYGHTF	TGTGCAGCGCAGCGAGGGGGCGACTATGGCCACACCTTC
TRBJ1-1	TRBV6-5	NA	NA	CASSYSRSGNTEVFF	TGTGCCAGCAGTTACTCGAGGTCGGGAAACACTGAAGTTTTCTTT
TRBJ1-2	TRBV3-1	NA	NA	CASSQDLSRGGDGYTF	TGTGCCAGCAGCCAAGATTTAAGCAGGGGCGGGGATGGCTACACCTTC
TRBJ2-5	TRBV19	NA	TRBD2	CASSPAWTSGPEETQYF	TGTGCCAGTAGCCCTGCGTGGACTAGCGGCCCCGAAGAGACCCAGTACTTC